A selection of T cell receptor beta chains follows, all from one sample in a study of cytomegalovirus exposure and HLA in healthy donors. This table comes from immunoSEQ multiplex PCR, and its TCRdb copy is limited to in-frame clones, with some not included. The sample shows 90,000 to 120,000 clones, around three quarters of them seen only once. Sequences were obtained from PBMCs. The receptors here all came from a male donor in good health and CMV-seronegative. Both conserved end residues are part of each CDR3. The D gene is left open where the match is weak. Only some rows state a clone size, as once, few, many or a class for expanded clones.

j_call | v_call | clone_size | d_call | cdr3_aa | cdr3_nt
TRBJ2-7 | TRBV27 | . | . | CASSYSGTFTYEQYF | TGTGCCAGCAGTTACTCCGGGACTTTTACCTACGAGCAGTACTTC
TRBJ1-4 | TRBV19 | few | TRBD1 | CASSTLRTGPGEKLFF | TGTGCCAGTAGTACCCTCCGGACAGGGCCGGGTGAAAAACTGTTTTTT
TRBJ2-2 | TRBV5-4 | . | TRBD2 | CASSLKSGTSGRLNTGELFF | TGTGCCAGCAGCTTGAAATCCGGGACTAGCGGGAGGTTAAACACCGGGGAGCTGTTTTTT
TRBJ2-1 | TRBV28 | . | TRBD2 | CASSLAGGPLNEQFF | TGTGCCAGCAGTTTAGCGGGAGGGCCCCTAAATGAGCAGTTCTTC
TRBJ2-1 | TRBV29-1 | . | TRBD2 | CSVRTSGKVNEQFF | TGCAGCGTCAGGACTAGCGGGAAGGTGAATGAGCAGTTCTTC
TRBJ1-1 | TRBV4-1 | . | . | CASSQNNRAWDTEAFF | TGCGCCAGCAGCCAAAATAACAGGGCTTGGGACACTGAAGCTTTCTTT
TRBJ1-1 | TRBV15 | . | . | CATSRDQAGNTEAFF | TGTGCCACCAGCAGAGATCAAGCGGGGAACACTGAAGCTTTCTTT
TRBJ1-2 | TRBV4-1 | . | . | CASSQDTVYGYTF | TGCGCCAGCAGCCAAGACACGGTTTATGGCTACACCTTC
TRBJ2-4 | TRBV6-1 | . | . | CASSELGWHSKNIQYF | TGTGCCAGCAGTGAACTGGGTTGGCACAGTAAAAACATTCAGTACTTC
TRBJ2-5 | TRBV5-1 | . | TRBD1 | CASFTGTGVLQETQYF | TGCGCCAGCTTTACCGGGACAGGGGTTCTTCAAGAGACCCAGTACTTC
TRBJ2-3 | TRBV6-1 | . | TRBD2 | CASSDAVRTSPDTQYF | TGTGCCAGCAGTGATGCTGTTAGGACTAGTCCAGATACGCAGTATTTT
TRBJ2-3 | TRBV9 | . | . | CASSVLGGTDTQYF | TGTGCCAGCAGCGTTCTAGGGGGCACAGATACGCAGTATTTT
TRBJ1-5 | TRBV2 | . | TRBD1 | CASSDKTGLFQPQHF | TGTGCCAGCAGTGATAAGACAGGGCTTTTTCAGCCCCAGCATTTT
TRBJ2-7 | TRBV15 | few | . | CATSEEGGSLYEQYF | TGTGCCACCAGCGAAGAGGGCGGGTCTCTCTACGAGCAGTACTTC
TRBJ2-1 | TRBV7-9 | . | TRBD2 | CASSLLAGGADEQFF | TGTGCCAGCAGCTTGCTAGCGGGAGGCGCGGATGAGCAGTTCTTC
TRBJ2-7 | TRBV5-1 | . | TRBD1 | CASSLLTQGALGEQYF | TGCGCCAGCAGCTTGCTGACTCAGGGGGCGCTGGGGGAGCAGTACTTC
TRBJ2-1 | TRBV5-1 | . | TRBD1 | CASSLGLGTGGNEQFF | TGCGCCAGCAGCTTGGGTCTCGGGACAGGGGGCAATGAGCAGTTCTTC
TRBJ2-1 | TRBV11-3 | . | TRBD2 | CASSFLPSGGNNEQFF | TGTGCCAGCAGCTTCCTCCCTAGCGGGGGGAACAATGAGCAGTTCTTC
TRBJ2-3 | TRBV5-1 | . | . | CASSLVGLTDTQYF | TGCGCCAGCAGCTTGGTGGGGCTCACAGATACGCAGTATTTT
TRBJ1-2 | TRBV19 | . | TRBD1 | CASRAGQKGAYGYTF | TGTGCCAGTAGGGCGGGACAGAAGGGGGCCTATGGCTACACCTTC
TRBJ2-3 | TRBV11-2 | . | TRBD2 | CASSLVRGSASGSTDTQYF | TGTGCCAGCAGCTTAGTTAGAGGGTCGGCTAGCGGCAGCACAGATACGCAGTATTTT
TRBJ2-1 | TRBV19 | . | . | CASSPSTPRDEQFF | TGTGCCAGTAGTCCATCGACCCCCAGGGATGAGCAGTTCTTC
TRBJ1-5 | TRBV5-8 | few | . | CASSPARPGVGNQPQHF | TGTGCCAGCAGCCCGGCACGGCCCGGAGTAGGCAATCAGCCCCAGCATTTT
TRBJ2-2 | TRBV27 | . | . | CASSLLESVNTGELFF | TGTGCCAGCAGTTTATTGGAGAGCGTGAACACCGGGGAGCTGTTTTTT
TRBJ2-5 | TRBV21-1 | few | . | CASSKDGLAGVLGETQYF | TGTGCCAGCAGCAAAGACGGACTAGCGGGAGTCTTGGGGGAGACCCAGTACTTC
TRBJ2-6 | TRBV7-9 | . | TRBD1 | CASSFGTGTSGANVLTF | TGTGCCAGCAGCTTCGGGACAGGGACGTCTGGGGCCAACGTCCTGACTTTC
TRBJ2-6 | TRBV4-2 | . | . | CASSQERGSGANVLTF | TGTGCCAGCAGCCAAGAAAGGGGCTCTGGGGCCAACGTCCTGACTTTC
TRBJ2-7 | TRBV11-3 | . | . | CASSLDRTYEQYF | TGTGCCAGCAGCCTAGACAGAACCTACGAGCAGTACTTC
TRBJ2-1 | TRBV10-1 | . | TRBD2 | CASSVVSGSREQFF | TGCGCCAGCAGTGTCGTTAGCGGGAGCAGGGAGCAGTTCTTC
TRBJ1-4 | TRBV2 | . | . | CASSENVGTNEKLFF | TGTGCCAGCAGTGAAAACGTTGGGACAAATGAAAAACTGTTTTTT
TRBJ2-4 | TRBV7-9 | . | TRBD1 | CASSPLDRTSSNIQYF | TGTGCCAGCAGCCCCTTGGACAGGACCTCGTCAAACATTCAGTACTTC
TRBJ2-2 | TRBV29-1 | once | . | CSVSGVGTGELFF | TGCAGCGTTTCAGGGGTTGGCACCGGGGAGCTGTTTTTT
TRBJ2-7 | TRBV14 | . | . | CASSQGVPQYF | TGTGCCAGCAGCCAGGGAGTTCCGCAGTACTTC
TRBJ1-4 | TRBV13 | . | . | CASSLGLRGNVHGKLFF | TGTGCCAGCAGCTTAGGCCTCCGGGGGAATGTTCACGGAAAACTGTTTTTT